This T cell receptor beta chain came from a study of T-cell reconstitution after alpha-beta-depleted transplantation in children. Unique molecular identifiers were incorporated when the TCRbeta library was constructed. In TCRdb, the PCR reads were re-called with MiXCR into one record per CDR3 protein. Among under 350,000 distinct CDR3 sequences listed, more than 9% were seen once. CDR3 length: 16 residues. Per germline, CDR1 DFQATT and CDR2 SNEGSKA (reference sequence). V dropped 0 bases and J dropped 6; count of bases not matched to a gene: 7. The sample holds a few counts of this clonotype. The material was PBMCs from the stem cell graft donor, obtained from the stem cell graft. The chain carries TRBV20-1 and TRBJ2-2; 10 positions match TRBD1. This TCR derives from a human donor who donated a stem cell graft to a child with SCID. CDR3 in amino acids: CSARDWGQGSSGELFF. The CDR3 nucleotides read TGCAGTGCTAGAGATTGGGGACAGGGGTCCTCCGGGGAGCTGTTTTTT.